Below are 19 T cell receptor beta chains sequenced from a single sample in a study of T cell responses to AZD1222 COVID-19 vaccine. Measured with immunoSEQ multiplex PCR; TCRdb has only the in-frame clones, and not every one. The sample has roughly 100,000 clones, 70% to 90% seen once. The material was peripheral blood, obtained on day 0 of AZD1222 vaccination. The receptors shown here come from an adult in good health.

The V call is TRBV4-3, the J call TRBJ1-6; D is unresolved. CDR1 and CDR2 (germline): LGHNA, YSLEER. Trimming shortened V by 1 base and J by 5 bases, and 6 bases separated the two germline ends. CDR3 length: 14 residues. CDR3 nucleotides: TGCGCCAGCAGCCAAGGGCGGAATAATTCACCCCTCCACTTT. Translating gives CASSQGRNNSPLHF.

The rearrangement joins TRBV4-3 to TRBJ2-7; 7 bases fit TRBD2. Trimming took 4 bases from V and 3 from J; bases not matched to a gene: 6. The CDR3 contains 14 residues. Germline V CDR1 and CDR2: LGHNA, YSLEER. Written as DNA, the CDR3 is TGCGCCAGCAGCCGAGAAGCGGGGATCTACGAGCAGTACTTC. Its translation is CASSREAGIYEQYF.

The rearrangement joins TRBV5-1 to TRBJ2-5; 8 bases agree with TRBD1. The V segment lost 5 bases and the J segment 2 bases; nucleotides outside the gene matches: 2. CDR3 size: 13 residues. From germline, CDR1 is SGHRS and CDR2 YFSETQ. CDR3 sequence reads: CASRRTGQETQYF. The CDR3 DNA sequence: TGCGCCAGCAGAAGGACAGGGCAAGAGACCCAGTACTTC.

The gene calls are TRBV7-2 and TRBJ2-5; no firm D call. The CDR3 spans 13 residues. CDR1 SGHTA and CDR2 FQGNSA come from the germline V gene. V shed 5 bases and J shed 6 bases, with 13 bases lying between them. CDR3 in DNA: TGTGCCAGCAGCCCCGACATGATGAAGACCCAGTACTTC. The encoded protein is CASSPDMMKTQYF.

This chain uses TRBV6-5 with TRBJ1-2; 9 bases agree with TRBD1. The CDR3 is 15 amino acids. CDR1 and CDR2 from the germline V gene are MNHEY and SVGAGI. Trimming cost V 3 bases and J 8 bases; bases outside gene matches: 10. CDR3 loop: CASSYRTGGLAGYTF. The CDR3 nucleotides are TGTGCCAGCAGTTATCGTACAGGGGGCCTTGCGGGCTACACCTTC.

The gene calls are TRBV27 and TRBJ1-5; D gene unclear. CDR1 MNHEY and CDR2 SMNVEV come from the germline V gene (reference sequence). V shed 5 bases and J shed 0 bases, with 11 bases lying between them. The CDR3 loop spans 15 amino acids. In DNA form, the CDR3 reads TGTGCCAGCAGTCCATATCACACTAGCAATCAGCCCCAGCATTTT. Amino acid sequence: CASSPYHTSNQPQHF.

The rearrangement uses TRBV28 and TRBJ1-1, with 10 bases aligning to TRBD1. V dropped 8 bases and J dropped 1; count of bases not matched to a gene: 1. The CDR3 consists of 13 residues. Germline CDR1 MDHEN, CDR2 SYDVKM. The CDR3 spells CASWTGGNTEAFF. The CDR3 DNA reads TGTGCCAGCTGGACAGGGGGGAACACTGAAGCTTTCTTT.

The chain is built from TRBV9 and TRBJ2-1, with a possible D match to TRBD1 (5 bases). Germline V gives CDR1 SGDLS, CDR2 YYNGEE. The ends were cut back, 2 bases at V and 0 bases at J, with 12 bases in the middle. The CDR3 sequence is 16 residues long. The CDR3 spells CASSVGWGFSYNEQFF. Written as DNA, the CDR3 is TGTGCCAGCAGCGTGGGGTGGGGCTTCTCCTACAATGAGCAGTTCTTC. The variable domain in full, with the rest retrieved from reference TRBV9 and TRBJ2-1, is DSGVTQTPKHLITATGQRVTLRCSPRSGDLSVYWYQQSLDQGLQFLIQYYNGEERAKGNILERFSAQQFPDLHSELNLSSLELGDSALYFCASSVGWGFSYNEQFFGPGTRLTVL.

V gene TRBV19 combines with J gene TRBJ1-1; D is undetermined. There are 13 residues in the CDR3. Germline lookup yields CDR1 LNHDA and CDR2 SQIVND (reference sequence). Between the trimmed V and J ends, which lost 3 bases and 1 base, there was a span of 6 bases. CDR3: CASSMRRNTEAFF. The CDR3 DNA reads TGTGCCAGTAGTATGAGGCGGAACACTGAAGCTTTCTTT.

The chain joins TRBV7-9 to TRBJ2-2; 9 positions agree with TRBD1. With 4 bases clipped from V and 3 bases from J, the junction kept 3 bases outside the gene matches. This CDR3 is built from 15 residues. From germline, CDR1 is SEHNR and CDR2 FQNEAQ (reference sequence). The CDR3 sequence: CASSYRTGDTGELFF. CDR3 bases: TGTGCCAGCAGCTACCGGACAGGGGACACCGGGGAGCTGTTTTTT.

The rearrangement joins TRBV28 to TRBJ1-2; weak D call: TRBD1 (5 bases). The CDR3 extends over 14 amino acids. Trimming took 6 bases from V and 5 from J, leaving 16 bases between them. CDR1 MDHEN and CDR2 SYDVKM come from the germline V gene. CDR3 sequence reads: CASSATRTMYGYTF. CDR3 in DNA: TGTGCCAGCAGCGCTACCCGGACAATGTATGGCTACACCTTC.

Here the CDR3 reads CASSIGAGGYNEQFF. The CDR3, as DNA: TGTGCCAGTAGTATAGGAGCGGGAGGTTACAATGAGCAGTTCTTC. V is TRBV19 and J is TRBJ2-1, with 9 bases fitting TRBD2. Per the germline V gene, CDR1 is LNHDA and CDR2 is SQIVND (reference sequence). The CDR3 spans 15 residues. V trimming: 1 base; J trimming: 4 bases; junction bases outside the gene matches: 2. Based on the CDR3 plus reference TRBV19 and TRBJ2-1, the full variable domain is DGGITQSPKYLFRKEGQNVTLSCEQNLNHDAMYWYRQDPGQGLRLIYYSQIVNDFQKGDIAEGYSVSREKKESFPLTVTSAQKNPTAFYLCASSIGAGGYNEQFFGPGTRLTVL.

The V and J genes are TRBV5-4 and TRBJ1-1, with 7 nucleotides matching TRBD1. Germline CDR1 SGHNT, CDR2 YYREEE (reference sequence). The CDR3 runs to 13 residues. Germline trimming cut 5 bases from V and 5 bases from J; bases unmatched to any gene: 6. The CDR3 DNA reads as TGTGCCAGCAGACGACAGGGAGGGACTGAAGCTTTCTTT. This gives the protein CASRRQGGTEAFF.

The J gene is TRBJ1-2, the V gene TRBV14, with D tentatively TRBD1 (5 bases). In germline, CDR1 is SGHDN, CDR2 FVKESK. Between the trimmed V and J ends, which lost 1 base and 7 bases, there was a span of 7 bases. This CDR3 is 12 amino acids long. The DNA of the CDR3 is TGTGCCAGCAGCCAAGCAGGGTTTGGCTACACCTTC. Protein product: CASSQAGFGYTF.

The chain carries TRBV11-2 and TRBJ2-7; the match to TRBD1 covers 7 bases. The CDR3 consists of 13 residues. V shed 6 bases, J shed 7 bases, and the junction held 9 bases outside the gene matches. CDR1 and CDR2 (germline): SGHAT, FQNNGV. CDR3 in DNA: TGTGCCAGCAGACTACAGGGGTCATCAGAGCAGTACTTC. This translates into CASRLQGSSEQYF.

This clone was found once. The V call is TRBV5-8, the J call TRBJ2-7; the D gene is possibly TRBD2 (5 bases). The germline V gene encodes CDR1 SGHTS and CDR2 YDEGEE. Trimming shortened V by 3 bases and J by 0 bases, and 7 bases separated the two germline ends. The CDR3 has 13 amino acids. The CDR3 DNA is TGTGCCAGCAGCTGGACTTCCTCCTACGAGCAGTACTTC. This codes for CASSWTSSYEQYF.

V usage is TRBV7-2 and J usage is TRBJ1-3; D remains unclear. The CDR3 has 13 residues. The V and J ends lost 3 bases and 4 bases respectively, with 7 bases between them. Germline V lookup: CDR1 SGHTA, CDR2 FQGNSA. DNA for the CDR3: TGTGCCAGCAGCTTCAAGGGCGGAAACACCATATATTTT. This encodes CASSFKGGNTIYF.

The CDR3 sequence: CASSPTGTAALANVLTF. The CDR3 DNA follows: TGTGCCAGCAGTCCTACCGGGACGGCGGCCTTGGCCAACGTCCTGACTTTC. This chain connects TRBV28 to TRBJ2-6; possibly TRBD1 or TRBD2 for D (5 bases each). The CDR3 has 17 amino acids. The V end was cut by 5 bases, the J end by 6 bases, with 20 bases between. CDR1 is MDHEN and CDR2 is SYDVKM in the germline V gene.

This rearrangement joins TRBV30 to TRBJ2-5; no definite D call. The germline V gene encodes CDR1 GTSNPN and CDR2 SVGIG (reference sequence). CDR3 length: 14 residues. V gave up 2 bases and J gave up 9 bases, with 19 bases separating them. Here the CDR3 DNA reads TGTGCCTGGAGTCCTGACGGACCTCACGTGGCCCAGTACTTC. It codes for CAWSPDGPHVAQYF.